Each of the 20 T cell receptor beta chains below was sequenced from the same sample in a study of chemoradiotherapy in HPV16-positive cancers. Some clones are missing from TCRdb's copy, which holds only in-frame ones; the method was immunoSEQ multiplex PCR. Counted here are about 68,000 clones, approximately 91% occurring once; the ten biggest clones make up 4.2%. This specimen consisted of blood, obtained from a patient who underwent chemoradiotherapy. The receptor source for this set is a human donor with HPV-associated anogenital cancer.

This chain connects TRBV11-1 to TRBJ2-1; D is perhaps TRBD1 or TRBD2 (5 bases each). The germline gives CDR1 SGHAT, CDR2 FQDESV (reference sequence). Deletions cut 5 bases from V and 10 bases from J, with 9 bases between. The CDR3 totals 11 residues. The CDR3 loop reads CASSRRGEQFF. CDR3 in DNA: TGTGCCAGCAGCCGTCGGGGCGAGCAGTTCTTC.

The genes are TRBV30 and TRBJ1-4; no reliable D call. Deletions cut 0 bases from V and 7 bases from J, with 3 bases between. Per the germline V gene, CDR1 is GTSNPN and CDR2 is SVGIG (reference sequence). This CDR3 has 11 residues. Here the CDR3 reads CAWSVLEKLFF. CDR3 bases: TGTGCCTGGAGTGTTCTTGAAAAACTGTTTTTT.

Concerning this clone itself: Other DNA sequences from this sample encode an identical CDR3 as well. The chain recombines TRBV6-6 with TRBJ1-1; D is possibly TRBD1 (5 bases). The germline CDR1 and CDR2 sequences are MNHNY and SVGAGI (reference sequence). This CDR3 region has 15 residues. V was clipped by 2 bases and J by 5 bases, with 15 bases between them. This CDR3 reads CASSYNAGRTTEAFF. The DNA of the CDR3 is TGTGCCAGCAGTTACAACGCAGGGAGGACTACTGAAGCTTTCTTT.

The chain employs TRBV5-5 and TRBJ2-7; possibly TRBD1 for D (6 bases). CDR3 size: 15 residues. Germline CDR1 is SGHKS and CDR2 is YYEKEE (reference sequence). Trimming removed 0 bases from V and 4 bases from J, with 14 bases in between. The CDR3 sequence is CASSLDSSGVYEQYF. In DNA form, the CDR3 reads TGTGCCAGCAGCTTGGATTCCTCAGGGGTATACGAGCAGTACTTC.

The rearrangement uses TRBV29-1 and TRBJ2-3, with 9 bases identical to TRBD1. After removal of 6 bases from V and 2 bases from J, the junction contained 9 bases not matched to a gene. This CDR3 is 15 amino acids long. Germline V gives CDR1 SQVTM, CDR2 ANQGSEA. The CDR3 region has the DNA TGCAGCGTCGATTCCCGGGACAGGGCCACAGATACGCAGTATTTT. It translates to CSVDSRDRATDTQYF.

The genes are TRBV5-1 and TRBJ1-2; the D is unclear. The CDR3 contains 11 residues. V lost 0 bases to trimming and J lost 5 bases, with 2 bases between them. The V gene's germline CDR1 is SGHRS and CDR2 YFSETQ. CDR3 in DNA: TGCGCCAGCAGCTTGGGATATGGCTACACCTTC. It yields the protein CASSLGYGYTF.

This rearrangement joins TRBV7-6 to TRBJ2-7, with TRBD2 matching 14 bases. CDR1 and CDR2 from the germline V gene are SGHVS and FNYEAQ. The CDR3 sequence is 18 residues long. V was clipped by 4 bases and J by 3 bases; unmatched bases: 11. The CDR3: CASSSRLAGGLGFYEQYF. As DNA, the CDR3 is TGTGCCAGCAGCTCCAGACTAGCGGGAGGGCTCGGGTTCTACGAGCAGTACTTC.

The chain is built from TRBV5-1 and TRBJ2-7; D is uncertain. CDR1 is SGHRS and CDR2 is YFSETQ in the germline V gene. V was shortened by 2 bases and J by 1 base, with 7 bases between the two germline ends. This CDR3 is 13 amino acids long. CDR3 sequence reads: CASSFWGSYEQYF. The CDR3 region has the DNA TGCGCCAGCAGCTTTTGGGGTTCCTACGAGCAGTACTTC.

V and J are TRBV25-1 and TRBJ1-3; unclear D gene. V lost 2 bases to trimming and J lost 9 bases, with 8 bases between them. Per the germline V gene, CDR1 is MGHDK and CDR2 is SYGVNS. CDR3 length: 12 amino acids. CDR3 DNA sequence: TGTGCCAGCAGTGAACCCCCGGCCACCATATATTTT. The encoded protein is CASSEPPATIYF. Complete variable domain (other parts from reference TRBV25-1 and TRBJ1-3): EADIYQTPRYLVIGTGKKITLECSQTMGHDKMYWYQQDPGMELHLIHYSYGVNSTEKGDLSSESTVSRIRTEHFPLTLESARPSHTSQYLCASSEPPATIYFGEGSWLTVV.

The V gene is TRBV5-1, the J gene TRBJ2-1; 9 positions agree with TRBD2. Germline assignment: CDR1 SGHRS and CDR2 YFSETQ. V lost 5 bases and J lost 8; bases outside the gene matches: 11. The CDR3 sequence is 15 residues long. For the CDR3, the DNA is TGCGCCAGCAGGGTTGGCGGGAGGGTAGGAGATGAGCAGTTCTTC. Protein: CASRVGGRVGDEQFF.

This clone was picked up a small number of times. The rearrangement joins TRBV11-2 to TRBJ2-7; the D is unclear. Germline CDR1 reads SGHAT; CDR2 reads FQNNGV. V was pared by 8 bases and J by 6 bases, with 5 bases between. The CDR3 loop spans 9 amino acids. This CDR3 is CASGPEQYF. CDR3 in DNA: TGTGCCAGCGGTCCCGAGCAGTACTTC.

V usage is TRBV27 and J usage is TRBJ1-2; 8 bases are a match to TRBD1. CDR1 MNHEY and CDR2 SMNVEV come from the germline V gene (reference sequence). The CDR3 has 14 residues. V was pared by 6 bases and J by 4 bases, with 7 bases of the junction left unmatched. The CDR3 region is CASSLRTGFYGYTF. DNA of the CDR3: TGTGCCAGCAGCTTGAGGACAGGGTTCTATGGCTACACCTTC.

V is TRBV6-6 and J is TRBJ1-5; no clear D gene. Trimming removed 2 bases at V and 4 bases at J, with 6 bases between. The CDR3 length is 13 residues. Germline-derived CDR1 and CDR2 are MNHNY and SVGAGI (reference sequence). The CDR3 nucleotides read TGTGCCAGCAGTTACAGTGCTAATCAGCCCCAGCATTTT. Protein product: CASSYSANQPQHF.

The V and J genes are TRBV5-6 and TRBJ2-4; D is unclear. The CDR3 runs to 14 residues. CDR1 SGHDT and CDR2 YYEEEE come from the germline V gene. With 0 bases removed from V and 8 bases from J, the gap between germline ends came to 12 bases. The CDR3 sequence: CASSLAPAEDIQYF. In nucleotides, the CDR3 is TGTGCCAGCAGCTTGGCCCCGGCGGAAGACATTCAGTACTTC. The full variable domain, in which reference TRBV5-6 and TRBJ2-4 provide the parts outside the CDR3, is DAGVTQSPTHLIKTRGQQVTLRCSPKSGHDTVSWYQQALGQGPQFIFQYYEEEERQRGNFPDRFSGHQFPNYSSELNVNALLLGDSALYLCASSLAPAEDIQYFGAGTRLSVL.

The V and J genes are TRBV28 and TRBJ1-5; 7 bases align to TRBD1. The CDR3 extends over 15 amino acids. Germline CDR1 MDHEN, CDR2 SYDVKM. V shed 1 base, J shed 9 bases, and the junction held 9 bases outside the gene matches. The CDR3 DNA follows: TGTGCCAGCAGTTTATTCGGGACAGTCCCATCGCCCCAGCATTTT. Its translation is CASSLFGTVPSPQHF.

The rearrangement links TRBV7-9 to TRBJ2-3; D gene ambiguous. Germline CDR1 and CDR2: SEHNR and FQNEAQ (reference sequence). The length of the CDR3 is 14 residues. With 6 bases removed from V and 2 bases from J, the gap between germline ends came to 12 bases. The CDR3 reads CASRGNLSTDTQYF. DNA for the CDR3: TGTGCCAGCAGGGGGAACCTTTCCACAGATACGCAGTATTTT. Together with reference TRBV7-9 and TRBJ2-3, the CDR3 gives the full variable domain: DTGVSQNPRHKITKRGQNVTFRCDPISEHNRLYWYRQTLGQGPEFLTYFQNEAQLEKSRLLSDRFSAERPKGSFSTLEIQRTEQGDSAMYLCASRGNLSTDTQYFGPGTRLTVL.

The chain uses TRBV6-1 and TRBJ2-1; 7 bases are a match to TRBD1. This CDR3 is 15 amino acids long. V gave up 4 bases and J gave up 1 base; unmatched junction bases: 4. Germline V gene lookup returns CDR1 MNHNS and CDR2 SASEGT. CDR3 in amino acids: CASSVSRGSYNEQFF. The CDR3 region has the DNA TGTGCCAGCAGTGTATCCAGGGGGTCCTACAATGAGCAGTTCTTC.

The chain links TRBV6-1 to TRBJ1-2; weak D call: TRBD1 (5 bases). Germline assignment: CDR1 MNHNS and CDR2 SASEGT. The CDR3 runs to 13 residues. Trimming took 6 bases from V and 8 from J, leaving 16 bases between them. The CDR3 nucleotides are TGTGCCAGCAGCTACGACAGCTTTCTGGGCTACACCTTC. Its translation: CASSYDSFLGYTF.

The chain carries TRBV19 and TRBJ1-2; maybe TRBD1 (6 bases). Germline V lookup: CDR1 LNHDA, CDR2 SQIVND (reference sequence). The CDR3 totals 17 residues. Trimming cost V 5 bases and J 1 base, with 20 bases left between them. The CDR3 DNA sequence: TGTGCCAGTAGTGAGCGGCCAGGGAGGGGGTTTAACTATGGCTACACCTTC. This codes for CASSERPGRGFNYGYTF.

The rearrangement links TRBV28 to TRBJ1-4, with D hard to call. From germline, CDR1 is MDHEN and CDR2 SYDVKM. Trimming removed 6 bases at V and 8 bases at J, with 16 bases between. The CDR3 spans 14 residues. CDR3 amino acids: CASRSVGSPEKLFF. The CDR3 region has the DNA TGTGCCAGCAGGTCGGTAGGGTCACCCGAAAAACTGTTTTTT.